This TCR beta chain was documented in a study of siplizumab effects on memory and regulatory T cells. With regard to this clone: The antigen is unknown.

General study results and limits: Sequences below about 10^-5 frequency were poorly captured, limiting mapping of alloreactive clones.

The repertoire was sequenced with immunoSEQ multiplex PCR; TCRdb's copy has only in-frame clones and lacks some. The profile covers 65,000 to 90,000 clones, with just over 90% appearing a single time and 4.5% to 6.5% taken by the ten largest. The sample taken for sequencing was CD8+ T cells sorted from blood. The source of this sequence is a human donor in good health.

CDR3 nucleotides: TGTGCCAGCAGCTTAGTGGGCGGGGGGCTGACCTACGAGCAGTACTTC. Its translation is CASSLVGGGLTYEQYF. V usage is TRBV13 and J usage is TRBJ2-7; 8 bases are shared with TRBD2. V shed 1 base, J shed 2 bases, and the junction held 7 bases outside the gene matches. Germline CDR1 reads PRHDT; CDR2 reads FYEKMQ (reference sequence). This CDR3 has 16 residues.